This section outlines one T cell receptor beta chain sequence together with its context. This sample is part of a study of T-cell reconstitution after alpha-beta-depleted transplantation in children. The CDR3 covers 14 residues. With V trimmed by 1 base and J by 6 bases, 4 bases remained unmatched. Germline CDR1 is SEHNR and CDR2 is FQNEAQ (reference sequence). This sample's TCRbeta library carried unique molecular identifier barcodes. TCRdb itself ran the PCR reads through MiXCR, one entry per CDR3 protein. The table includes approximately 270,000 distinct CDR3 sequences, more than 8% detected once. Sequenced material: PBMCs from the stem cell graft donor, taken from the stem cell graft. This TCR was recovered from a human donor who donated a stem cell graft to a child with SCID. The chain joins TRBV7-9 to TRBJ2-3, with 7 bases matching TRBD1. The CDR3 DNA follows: TGTGCCAGCAGCTTAGAGGGGGCGCAGGATACGCAGTATTTT. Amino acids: CASSLEGAQDTQYF.